This T cell receptor (beta chain) was sequenced during a study of cytomegalovirus exposure and HLA in healthy donors. Regarding the study as a whole: For most TCR sequences rarity was the rule, although some public TCRs occurred in many donors.

Between the trimmed V and J ends, which lost 3 bases and 7 bases, there was a span of 16 bases. Germline V gene lookup returns CDR1 MNHEY and CDR2 SVGAGI. The CDR3 loop spans 14 amino acids. Notes on this clone: No antigen is known for it.

Clones were sequenced by immunoSEQ multiplex PCR, and TCRdb holds only the in-frame ones, with some missing. The sample includes around 300,000 clones, 88% of them seen just once. The V call is TRBV6-5, the J call TRBJ2-7, with D unresolved. The sequence was obtained from a woman aged 18-30 years in good health and CMV-seronegative. Sequenced: PBMCs. CDR3 nucleotides: TGTGCCAGCAGTTATAATTCGCCCGCGAGAGAGCAGTACTTC. This codes for CASSYNSPAREQYF.